One and the same sample provided the 8 T cell receptor beta chains below, sequenced in a study of technical replicates of blood from a handful of donors. The assay was immunoSEQ multiplex PCR, and TCRdb's table has in-frame clones only and misses some. The data contain around 61,000 clones, around 86% of them singletons. Specimen: PBMCs. Receptors were obtained from a human donor in good health. Some clones in this sample may be carry-over from other donors' samples.

This clone was recorded a few times. The J gene is TRBJ2-5, the V gene TRBV4-2, with TRBD2 identical over 9 bases. The trim removed 1 base at V and 7 bases at J, leaving 10 bases unmatched. CDR1 is LGHNA and CDR2 is YNFKEQ in the germline V gene. This CDR3 has 16 amino acids. The CDR3 spells CASSQGPLAGIPTQYF. DNA of the CDR3: TGTGCCAGCAGCCAAGGTCCCCTAGCGGGGATTCCGACCCAGTACTTC.

This chain links TRBV7-2 with TRBJ1-6; 7 bases line up with TRBD1. The length of the CDR3 is 15 residues. V lost 5 bases, J lost 9 bases, and 10 bases stayed unmatched. The V gene's germline CDR1 is SGHTA and CDR2 FQGNSA. In DNA, the CDR3 is TGTGCCAGCAGCAGGTCGACAGGGTTCTCTTCACCCCTCCACTTT. Translated, it gives CASSRSTGFSSPLHF.

The V call is TRBV30, the J call TRBJ1-2; TRBD1 agrees at 8 bases. This CDR3 has 14 amino acids. J lost 3 bases, V lost 3 bases, and 6 bases had no gene match. Germline loops: CDR1 GTSNPN, CDR2 SVGIG (reference sequence). CDR3 amino acids: CAWRKSTGDYGYTF. CDR3 sequence (DNA): TGTGCCTGGAGAAAATCGACAGGGGACTATGGCTACACCTTC.

The sample holds one count of this clone. The chain uses TRBV30 and TRBJ2-1, with TRBD1 as a possible D gene (6 bases). With 0 bases removed from V and 7 bases from J, the gap between germline ends came to 10 bases. The CDR3 is made up of 13 amino acids. Per germline, CDR1 GTSNPN and CDR2 SVGIG (reference sequence). CDR3 nucleotides: TGTGCCTGGAGTGTACGTACAGGGAATGAGCAGTTCTTC. Protein product: CAWSVRTGNEQFF.

The rearrangement uses TRBV5-4 and TRBJ1-1, with a tentative D call TRBD1 (5 bases). The length of the CDR3 is 14 residues. Germline V gene lookup returns CDR1 SGHNT and CDR2 YYREEE (reference sequence). V lost 2 bases and J 3 bases, leaving 11 bases between the germline ends. CDR3 bases: TGTGCCAGCAGCTTACAGGTTACACACACTGAAGCTTTCTTT. Amino acid sequence: CASSLQVTHTEAFF.

This sequence joins TRBV25-1 and TRBJ1-2; 7 nucleotides line up with TRBD1. V lost 6 bases to trimming and J lost 1 base; unmatched junction nucleotides: 5. This CDR3 is built from 14 residues. Germline values: CDR1 MGHDK, CDR2 SYGVNS. The CDR3 here is CASSPTGLNYGYTF. Here the CDR3 DNA reads TGTGCCAGCAGCCCGACAGGGCTTAACTATGGCTACACCTTC.

This clone has just a few counts. The chain uses TRBV6-5 and TRBJ1-1; TRBD1 matches 7 bases. J lost 4 bases, V lost 3 bases, and 5 bases had no gene match. The CDR3 is made up of 14 amino acids. In germline, CDR1 is MNHEY, CDR2 SVGAGI. CDR3 sequence reads: CASSYSQGVTEAFF. The DNA of the CDR3 is TGTGCCAGCAGTTATTCCCAGGGGGTCACTGAAGCTTTCTTT.

The chain recombines TRBV7-8 with TRBJ1-2; TRBD1 might be the D (5 bases). This CDR3 is 14 amino acids long. Trimming shortened V by 1 base and J by 1 base, and 7 bases separated the two germline ends. Germline loops: CDR1 SGHVS, CDR2 FQNEAQ. CDR3 coding DNA: TGTGCCAGCAGCTTAGACAGGAGTAACTATGGCTACACCTTC. Amino acid sequence: CASSLDRSNYGYTF.